This is a list of T cell receptor beta chains from one sample in a study of OX40 agonist ivuxolimab in advanced cancers. Here immunoSEQ multiplex PCR was the method, and the copy in TCRdb shows in-frame clones only, minus some. The sample lists about 80,000 clones, about nine tenths occurring once. Sequenced material: CD4+ or CD8+ T cells sorted from blood, taken in a trial of the OX40 agonist ivuxolimab. These receptors were collected from an adult with an advanced solid tumor such as melanoma, head and neck, liver or kidney cancer. The CDR3 runs from the conserved cysteine through the conserved F or W.

>TRBV28
CASSLGGPGYPDTQYF
>TRBV11-2
CASSTDPSGAYNEQFF
>TRBV5-1
CASRTSANEQFF
>TRBV7-6
CASSLDSGRAYEQYF
>TRBV18
CASSPFSNQPQHF
>TRBV5-1
CASSSRAGAARETQYF
>TRBV25-1
CASSELKGYTF
>TRBV19
CASSRLAQETQYF
>TRBV5-6
CASSLDPSGRNTQYF
>TRBV5-1
CASSSTGDATYNEQFF
>TRBV7-2
CASSPIGGSYNSPLHF
>TRBV7-8
CASSRDSRGYTF
>TRBV21-1
CASSKTDLNEKLFF
>TRBV12-5
CASVRGSGSYNEQFF
>TRBV28
CAIQGTPYEQYF
>TRBV6-1
CASSSLGGYTDTQYF
>TRBV6-5
CASSFSGPLRNEQYF
>TRBV6-6
CASSSGQVVSSYEQYF
>TRBV10-3
CAISESPAGVLNEQFF
>TRBV12-2
CASRLIEGPNQPQHF
>TRBV6-1
CASKTGGYNEQFF
>TRBV10-3
CAISDPGSYSGNTIYF
>TRBV6-5
CASSPRTKTYEQYF
>TRBV30
CAWSVGGHYTF
>TRBV6-5
CASSPMSPYNEQFF
>TRBV5-3
CASSSILYEQYF
>TRBV2
CASTGQGGIRGNQPQHF
>TRBV7-3
CASSLPGGNEQFF
>TRBV5-5
CASSLFPGSTDTQYF
>TRBV28
CASTAGTAYYGYTF
>TRBV15
CATSREGRGSYNEQFF
>TRBV29-1
CSGGTGVRSEQYF
>TRBV28
CASSVQGRYTIYF
>TRBV6-5
CASIKDRRWYF
>TRBV6-6
CASSYPLFTEAFF
>TRBV6-6
CASTYYWGAYTQYF
>TRBV5-1
CASSSSGDGYTF
>TRBV4-1
CASSHERPGLYGYTF
>TRBV2
CASIGLAGRSSYEQYF
>TRBV5-6
CASSLGGTVGQPQHF
>TRBV6-5
CASSAGLGNSPLHF
>TRBV27
CASSHRQGTNTGELFF
>TRBV5-6
CASSYYRGQEVKNIQYF
>TRBV2
CASSERDRGHEQYF
>TRBV7-2
CASSPQLAGRYNEQFF
>TRBV7-8
CASSLLRENTEAFF
>TRBV18
CASSPPVTGVEDTQYF
>TRBV7-2
CASSAQRRGRGSGELFF
>TRBV11-2
CASSYTADIGTLFF